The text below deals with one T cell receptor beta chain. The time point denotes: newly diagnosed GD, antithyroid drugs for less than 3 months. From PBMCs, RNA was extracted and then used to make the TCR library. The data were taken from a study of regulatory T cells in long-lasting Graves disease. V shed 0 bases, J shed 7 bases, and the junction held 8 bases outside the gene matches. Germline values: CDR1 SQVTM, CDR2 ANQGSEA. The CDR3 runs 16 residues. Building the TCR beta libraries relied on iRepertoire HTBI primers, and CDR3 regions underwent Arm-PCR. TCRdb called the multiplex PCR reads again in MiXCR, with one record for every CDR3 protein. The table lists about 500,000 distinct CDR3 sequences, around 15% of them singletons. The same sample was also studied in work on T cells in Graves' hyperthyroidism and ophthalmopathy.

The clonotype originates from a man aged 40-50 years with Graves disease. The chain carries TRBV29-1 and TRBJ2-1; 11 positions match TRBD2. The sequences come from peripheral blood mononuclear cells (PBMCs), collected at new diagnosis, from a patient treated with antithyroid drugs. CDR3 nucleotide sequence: TGCAGCGTTGAAGATGTCTCTAGCGGGGGGCCAAATGAGCAGTTCTTC. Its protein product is CSVEDVSSGGPNEQFF.